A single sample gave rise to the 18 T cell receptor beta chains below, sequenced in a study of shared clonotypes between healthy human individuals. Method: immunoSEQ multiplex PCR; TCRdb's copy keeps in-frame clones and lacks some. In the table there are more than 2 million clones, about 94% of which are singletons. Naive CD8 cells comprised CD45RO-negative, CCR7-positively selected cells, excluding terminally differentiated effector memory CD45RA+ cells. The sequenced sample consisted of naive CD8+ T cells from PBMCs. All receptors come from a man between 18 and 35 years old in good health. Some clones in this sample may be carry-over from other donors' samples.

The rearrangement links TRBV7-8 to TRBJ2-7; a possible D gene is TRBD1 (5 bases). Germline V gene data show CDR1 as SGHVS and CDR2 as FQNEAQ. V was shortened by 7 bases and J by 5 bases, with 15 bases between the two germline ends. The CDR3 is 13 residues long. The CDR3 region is CASNNRGDHEQYF. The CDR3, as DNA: TGTGCCAGCAACAATAGGGGCGATCACGAGCAGTACTTC.

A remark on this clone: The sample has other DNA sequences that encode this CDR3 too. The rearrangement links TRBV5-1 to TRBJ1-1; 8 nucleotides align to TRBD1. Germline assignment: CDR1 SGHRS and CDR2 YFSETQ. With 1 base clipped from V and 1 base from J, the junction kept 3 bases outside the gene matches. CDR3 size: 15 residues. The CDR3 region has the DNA TGCGCCAGCAGCTTGACCGGGACAGGGAACACTGAAGCTTTCTTT. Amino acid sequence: CASSLTGTGNTEAFF.

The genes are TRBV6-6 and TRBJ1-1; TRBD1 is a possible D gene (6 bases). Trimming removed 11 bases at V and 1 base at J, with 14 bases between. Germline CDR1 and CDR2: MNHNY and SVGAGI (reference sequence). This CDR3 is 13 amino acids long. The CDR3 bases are TGTGCCGTTCACGAAGGGGGGAACACTGAAGCTTTCTTT. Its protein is CAVHEGGNTEAFF.

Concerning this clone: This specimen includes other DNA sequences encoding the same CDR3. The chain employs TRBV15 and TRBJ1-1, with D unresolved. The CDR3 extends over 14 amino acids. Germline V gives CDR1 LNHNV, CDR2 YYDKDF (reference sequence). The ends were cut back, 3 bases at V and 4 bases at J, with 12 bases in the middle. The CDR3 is CATSRPEGRTEAFF. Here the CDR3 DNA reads TGTGCCACCAGCAGGCCTGAGGGCCGCACTGAAGCTTTCTTT.

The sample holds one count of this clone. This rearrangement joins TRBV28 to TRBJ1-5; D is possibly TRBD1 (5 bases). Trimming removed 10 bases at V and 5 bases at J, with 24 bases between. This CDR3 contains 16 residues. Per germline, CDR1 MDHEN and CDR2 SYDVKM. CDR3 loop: CATHPTGQGGDQPQHF. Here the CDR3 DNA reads TGTGCCACTCACCCCACGGGGCAGGGAGGGGATCAGCCCCAGCATTTT.

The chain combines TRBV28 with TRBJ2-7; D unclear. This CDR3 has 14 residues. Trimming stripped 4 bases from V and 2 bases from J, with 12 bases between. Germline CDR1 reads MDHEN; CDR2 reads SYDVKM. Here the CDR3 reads CASSSEQPTYEQYF. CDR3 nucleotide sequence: TGTGCCAGCAGTTCGGAACAGCCGACCTACGAGCAGTACTTC.

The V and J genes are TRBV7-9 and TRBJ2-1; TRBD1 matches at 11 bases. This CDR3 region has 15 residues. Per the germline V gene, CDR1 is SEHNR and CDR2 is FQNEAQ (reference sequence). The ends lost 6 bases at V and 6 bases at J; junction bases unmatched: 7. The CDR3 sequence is CASRHRDRGFNEQFF. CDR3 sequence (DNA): TGTGCCAGCAGGCACCGGGACAGGGGGTTCAATGAGCAGTTCTTC.

The CDR3 spells CASEQGANEQFF. The CDR3 coding sequence is TGTGCCAGCGAACAGGGGGCCAATGAGCAGTTCTTC. The chain has TRBV7-9 and TRBJ2-1, with 9 bases aligning to TRBD1. Per the germline V gene, CDR1 is SEHNR and CDR2 is FQNEAQ (reference sequence). The ends lost 8 bases at V and 6 bases at J; junction bases unmatched: 2. CDR3 length: 12 amino acids. Using reference TRBV7-9 and TRBJ2-1 for the parts outside the CDR3, the full variable domain is DTGVSQNPRHKITKRGQNVTFRCDPISEHNRLYWYRQTLGQGPEFLTYFQNEAQLEKSRLLSDRFSAERPKGSFSTLEIQRTEQGDSAMYLCASEQGANEQFFGPGTRLTVL.

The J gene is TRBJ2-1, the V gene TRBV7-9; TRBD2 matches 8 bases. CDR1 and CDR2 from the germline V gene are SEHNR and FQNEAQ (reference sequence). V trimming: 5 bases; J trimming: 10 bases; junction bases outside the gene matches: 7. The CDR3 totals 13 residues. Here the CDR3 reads CASSPGLAREQFF. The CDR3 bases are TGTGCCAGCAGCCCCGGACTAGCCCGGGAGCAGTTCTTC. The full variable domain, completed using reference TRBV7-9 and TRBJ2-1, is DTGVSQNPRHKITKRGQNVTFRCDPISEHNRLYWYRQTLGQGPEFLTYFQNEAQLEKSRLLSDRFSAERPKGSFSTLEIQRTEQGDSAMYLCASSPGLAREQFFGPGTRLTVL.

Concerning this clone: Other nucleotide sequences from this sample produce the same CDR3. The CDR3 is CASSLSGRYEQYF. CDR3 nucleotides: TGTGCCAGCAGCTTGTCCGGGAGGTACGAGCAGTACTTC. The genes are TRBV7-6 and TRBJ2-7; the match to TRBD2 covers 7 bases. This CDR3 region has 13 residues. The trim removed 3 bases at V and 4 bases at J, leaving 3 bases unmatched. CDR1 is SGHVS, CDR2 FNYEAQ, per germline.

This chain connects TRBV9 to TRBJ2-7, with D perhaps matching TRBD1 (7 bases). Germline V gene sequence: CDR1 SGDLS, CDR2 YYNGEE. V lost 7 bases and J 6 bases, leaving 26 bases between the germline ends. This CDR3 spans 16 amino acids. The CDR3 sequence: CASQGGGREFSGEQYF. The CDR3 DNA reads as TGTGCCAGCCAAGGAGGGGGCAGGGAGTTTTCGGGCGAGCAGTACTTC.

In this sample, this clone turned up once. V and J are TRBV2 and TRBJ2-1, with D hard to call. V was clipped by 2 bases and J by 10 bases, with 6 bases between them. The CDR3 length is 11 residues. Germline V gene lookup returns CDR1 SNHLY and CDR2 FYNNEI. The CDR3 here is CASSEFWEQFF. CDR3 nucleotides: TGTGCCAGCAGTGAATTCTGGGAGCAGTTCTTC. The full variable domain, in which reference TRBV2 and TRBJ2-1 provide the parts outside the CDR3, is EPEVTQTPSHQVTQMGQEVILRCVPISNHLYFYWYRQILGQKVEFLVSFYNNEISEKSEIFDDQFSVERPDGSNFTLKIRSTKLEDSAMYFCASSEFWEQFFGPGTRLTVL.

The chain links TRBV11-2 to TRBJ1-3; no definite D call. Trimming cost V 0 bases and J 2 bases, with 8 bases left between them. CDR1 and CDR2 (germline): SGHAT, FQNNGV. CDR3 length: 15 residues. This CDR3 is CASSLDFGAGNTIYF. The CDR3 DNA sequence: TGTGCCAGCAGCTTAGATTTTGGAGCTGGAAACACCATATATTTT.

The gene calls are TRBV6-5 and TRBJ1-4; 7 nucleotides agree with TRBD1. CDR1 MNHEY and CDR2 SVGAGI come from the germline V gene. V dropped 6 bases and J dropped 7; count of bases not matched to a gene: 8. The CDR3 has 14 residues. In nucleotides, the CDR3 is TGTGCCAGCAGAGATCGACAGGGCCCTGAAAAACTGTTTTTT. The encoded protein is CASRDRQGPEKLFF.

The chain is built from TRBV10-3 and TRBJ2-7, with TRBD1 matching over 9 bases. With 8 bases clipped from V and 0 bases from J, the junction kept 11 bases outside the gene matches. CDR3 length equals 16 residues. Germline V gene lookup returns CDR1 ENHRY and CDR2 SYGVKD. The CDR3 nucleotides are TGTGCCATCCGAGATCCTTTGACAGGGGGCTCCTACGAGCAGTACTTC. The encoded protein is CAIRDPLTGGSYEQYF.

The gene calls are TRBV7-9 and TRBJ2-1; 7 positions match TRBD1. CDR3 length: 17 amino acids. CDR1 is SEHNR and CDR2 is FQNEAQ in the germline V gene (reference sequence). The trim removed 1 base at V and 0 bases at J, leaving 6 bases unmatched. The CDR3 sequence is CASSLGTGVYSYNEQFF. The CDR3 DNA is TGTGCCAGCAGCTTAGGGACAGGCGTTTACTCCTACAATGAGCAGTTCTTC.

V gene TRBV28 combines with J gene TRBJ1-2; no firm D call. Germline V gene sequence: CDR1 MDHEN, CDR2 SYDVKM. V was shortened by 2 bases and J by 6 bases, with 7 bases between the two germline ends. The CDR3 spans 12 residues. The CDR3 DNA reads TGTGCCAGCAGTTTAGGTAGCGATGGCTACACCTTC. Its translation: CASSLGSDGYTF.

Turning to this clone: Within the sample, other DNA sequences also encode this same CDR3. This CDR3 reads CASSLSGSLHEQYF. CDR3 DNA sequence: TGTGCCAGCAGTTTATCAGGCAGCCTCCACGAGCAGTACTTC. This sequence joins TRBV27 and TRBJ2-7; D call uncertain. Trimming stripped 0 bases from V and 5 bases from J, with 11 bases between. Germline loops: CDR1 MNHEY, CDR2 SMNVEV (reference sequence). CDR3 length: 14 amino acids.